This entry describes one T cell receptor beta chain. The antigen is unknown. The data were taken from a study of long-term antiretroviral therapy in people with HIV. Researchers report immunoSEQ v3.0 was run at survey level. For every sample, sequencing targeted about 35,000-50,000 T-cell genomes. Method: immunoSEQ multiplex PCR; TCRdb's copy keeps in-frame clones and lacks some. Of fewer than 20,000 clones listed, 88% are singletons. Findings and caveats of the study: Before ART, certain clones expanded, and these dominated the repertoire at all time points. Once patients were on ART, diversity went higher but still fell short of transplant donor controls.

The CDR3 runs 13 residues. V was pared by 1 base and J by 5 bases, with 8 bases between. CDR1 and CDR2 from the germline V gene are SSHAT and FNYEAQ (reference sequence). Participants who had HIV were, without exception, treated in the United States. The chain carries TRBV7-7 and TRBJ1-1; no reliable D call. The sequencing used unsorted PBMCs, collected 6.9 years after starting antiretroviral therapy. This clonotype was obtained from a man in his fifties or sixties with HIV. The CDR3 spells CASSLDRGTEAFF. CDR3 coding DNA: TGTGCCAGCAGCTTAGATCGGGGAACTGAAGCTTTCTTT.